Described below is a single T cell receptor beta chain sequence and its context. What it recognizes is unknown. Primers: 60 Vbeta forward and 13 Jbeta reverse. Sequenced by immunoSEQ multiplex PCR; TCRdb stores in-frame clones only, minus some. The sample has tens of thousands of clones; 78% are singletons. The V gene end was trimmed by 4 bases and the J gene end by 7 bases; junction bases not matched to a gene: 8. The germline gives CDR1 SGHNT, CDR2 YYREEE (reference sequence). The CDR3 extends over 15 amino acids. This entry is derived from a study of cytomegalovirus exposure and HLA in healthy donors. Study-level background: Counted in an early data release were tens of millions of unique TCRs from HLA-typed donors. Assignment to the Caucasian-associated ancestry cluster applied to more than 75% of the 300 to 500 genotyped donors.

Study results and limitations: The study flagged fewer than 200 TCR beta chains as cytomegalovirus-associated. HLA alleles showed associations with about 17,000 TCR beta sequences in a later analysis, at a 0.05 false discovery rate.

The clonotype comes from a young man in good health and CMV-seropositive. This chain connects TRBV5-4 to TRBJ2-1; 10 bases are a match to TRBD2. The sequencing input was PBMCs. The CDR3, as DNA: TGTGCCAGCAGCCTCGGACTAGCGGTCCTAAATGAGCAGTTCTTC. Encoded protein: CASSLGLAVLNEQFF. Full variable domain (outside the CDR3, taken from reference TRBV5-4 and TRBJ2-1): ETGVTQSPTHLIKTRGQQVTLRCSSQSGHNTVSWYQQALGQGPQFIFQYYREEENGRGNFPPRFSGLQFPNYSSELNVNALELDDSALYLCASSLGLAVLNEQFFGPGTRLTVL.